This is a list of T cell receptor beta chains from one sample in a study of memory B cells and T cells in multiple sclerosis. What these receptors recognize is not known. Clones were sequenced by immunoSEQ multiplex PCR, and TCRdb holds only the in-frame ones, with some missing. The top ten clones hold 1.1% of a sample with over 35,000 clones, about 80% of them seen once. The specimen sequenced was PBMCs from blood kept in culture. The receptors shown here come from a human donor with multiple sclerosis. Both conserved end residues are trimmed from each CDR3.

V gene,CDR3 protein
TRBV29-1,SVHGGALAF
TRBV28,ASSLRRLLAGSPLH
TRBV6-5,ASSGGRGPLH
TRBV7-8,ASSLAQFPTDTQY
TRBV6-1,ASSDNPKGQPQH
TRBV10-3,AISEPSGKGAKEQY
TRBV30,AFPDRINYGYT
TRBV28,ASMWGIAEAF
TRBV5-8,ASSDGTGWEDTQY
TRBV15,ATSRDATVLGYT
TRBV10-3,AISALTSSGNTIY
TRBV15,ATSATGTGLN
TRBV7-2,ASSVFSGDGKTYGYT
TRBV27,ASRGAGEQY
TRBV6-5,ASTATDSFNSPLH
TRBV9,ASSVESRDTEAF
TRBV5-8,ASSLGRSDREAF
TRBV2,ASGTGAGANVLT
TRBV5-6,ASSLLGQGNQPQH
TRBV29-1,SVEDLYEQY
TRBV7-8,ASSPGVAEGSYNEQF
TRBV2,ASRTDYPRTDTQY
TRBV30,AWRVGGDNGYT
TRBV7-9,ASSSQGTSGVLNEQF
TRBV27,ASSDIYNSPLH
TRBV6-5,ASSAQGAHGYT
TRBV19,VYLGLENTIY
TRBV10-1,ASRQGNEQF
TRBV5-6,ASSPGVSGANVLT
TRBV6-1,ASSATGGYTEAF
TRBV7-2,ASSPGQPNSPLH
TRBV4-3,ASSQSRFGLSGNEQF
TRBV7-6,ASSLGILGYNEQF
TRBV5-6,ASSRRGGTSSI
TRBV9,ASSVDVGRSREKLF
TRBV5-4,ASSLAGGAGYT
TRBV9,ASSVYMGAEAF
TRBV7-9,ASLVSGTQY
TRBV9,ASSVGTSGGSYEQY
TRBV5-4,ASSGRVGQGAFYGYT